This TCR beta chain stems from a study of T cell changes during pregnancy in multiple sclerosis. The protocol was immunoSEQ multiplex PCR, while the TCRdb copy is restricted to in-frame clones and leaves out a portion. Of 40,000 or so clones in the sample, roughly 90% were seen once. The sample here was CD8+ T cells from peripheral blood mononuclear cells, taken in the first trimester of pregnancy. This TCR came from a female donor with multiple sclerosis, enrolled in a pregnancy study.

The CDR3 nucleotides read TGCGCCAGCAGCCAAGAACAACAGAGCACCTACGAGCAGTACTTC. This translates into CASSQEQQSTYEQYF. The chain is built from TRBV4-1 and TRBJ2-7, with D hard to call. CDR3 length: 15 residues. Germline CDR1 and CDR2: MGHRA and YSYEKL. V was trimmed by 0 bases and J by 2 bases, leaving 11 bases between them.